These 31 T cell receptor beta chains were sequenced from one sample in a study of control samples from healthy donors and cancer patients. Data came from immunoSEQ multiplex PCR; TCRdb stores just in-frame clones and leaves some out. This table has over 200,000 clones, almost 85% appearing once. Sequencing input: PBMCs. These receptors were taken from a woman aged 60 to 75 with lung cancer.

The V and J genes are TRBV9 and TRBJ2-5; tentatively, D is TRBD1 (5 bases). CDR1 and CDR2 from the germline V gene are SGDLS and YYNGEE. CDR3 length: 14 residues. V lost 0 bases and J lost 4, with 10 bases in between. CDR3 sequence: CASSVVGAGETQYF. The DNA of the CDR3 is TGTGCCAGCAGCGTAGTAGGGGCTGGAGAGACCCAGTACTTC.

This clone was detected only a few times. V usage is TRBV6-6 and J usage is TRBJ1-1, with no clear D. V dropped 7 bases and J dropped 6 bases, with 12 bases sitting between them. The CDR3 is 12 amino acids. Germline CDR1 is MNHNY and CDR2 is SVGAGI (reference sequence). The CDR3 DNA reads TGTGCCAGCACCAAACAGTCCTCTGAAGCTTTCTTT. This sequence encodes CASTKQSSEAFF.

The V call is TRBV5-1, the J call TRBJ2-5; 7 bases map to TRBD1. The ends lost 4 bases at V and 1 base at J; junction bases unmatched: 4. The CDR3 has 14 amino acids. Germline V CDR1 and CDR2: SGHRS, YFSETQ. In DNA, the CDR3 is TGCGCCAGCAGCCCTGGACAGGTCCAAGAGACCCAGTACTTC. Its translation: CASSPGQVQETQYF. Drawing the rest from reference TRBV5-1 and TRBJ2-5, the complete variable domain is KAGVTQTPRYLIKTRGQQVTLSCSPISGHRSVSWYQQTPGQGLQFLFEYFSETQRNKGNFPGRFSGRQFSNSRSEMNVSTLELGDSALYLCASSPGQVQETQYFGPGTRLLVL.

This clone was recorded once. This chain links TRBV6-2 or TRBV6-3 with TRBJ2-3; 8 bases line up with TRBD2. Germline CDR1 is MNHEY and CDR2 is SVGEGT. The CDR3 has 15 residues. J gave up 5 bases and V 4 bases, and 8 bases lay outside the gene matches. CDR3 DNA: TGTGCCAGCAGTTCTCTTCCGGGAGGGATAGATACGCAGTATTTT. Its protein is CASSSLPGGIDTQYF.

The chain couples TRBV2 to TRBJ2-7; the match to TRBD2 covers 7 bases. This CDR3 region has 12 residues. J gave up 6 bases and V 4 bases, and 3 bases lay outside the gene matches. Germline CDR1 is SNHLY and CDR2 is FYNNEI. The chain's CDR3 is CASSVASGEQYF. The CDR3, as DNA: TGTGCCAGCAGTGTCGCTAGCGGCGAGCAGTACTTC.

The genes are TRBV19 and TRBJ2-1; 12 bases are shared with TRBD2. The CDR3 has 17 residues. After removal of 5 bases from V and 6 bases from J, the junction contained 11 bases not matched to a gene. CDR1 LNHDA and CDR2 SQIVND come from the germline V gene (reference sequence). DNA of the CDR3: TGTGCCAGTAGTGGCACCGGGACTAGCGGGTATATCAATGAGCAGTTCTTC. Encoded protein: CASSGTGTSGYINEQFF. The variable domain in full, with the rest retrieved from reference TRBV19 and TRBJ2-1, is DGGITQSPKYLFRKEGQNVTLSCEQNLNHDAMYWYRQDPGQGLRLIYYSQIVNDFQKGDIAEGYSVSREKKESFPLTVTSAQKNPTAFYLCASSGTGTSGYINEQFFGPGTRLTVL.

The J gene is TRBJ2-6, the V gene TRBV9; D is undetermined. Germline V gives CDR1 SGDLS, CDR2 YYNGEE. V shed 0 bases and J shed 0 bases, with 10 bases lying between them. The CDR3 is 17 amino acids. CDR3 loop: CASSVGPGLSGANVLTF. CDR3 DNA sequence: TGTGCCAGCAGCGTAGGGCCAGGTCTCTCTGGGGCCAACGTCCTGACTTTC.

Turning to this clone: Different DNA sequences within this sample yield the same CDR3. The rearrangement joins TRBV12-5 to TRBJ2-7; maybe TRBD2 (5 bases). CDR1 LGHNT and CDR2 FRNRAP come from the germline V gene. Trimming pared 0 bases from V and 2 bases from J, leaving 17 bases between. The CDR3 runs 17 residues. CDR3 DNA: TGTGCTAGTGGTTTGGTAAGGACTGGTAGGGCCCCCTACGAGCAGTACTTC. Residues: CASGLVRTGRAPYEQYF.

The chain joins TRBV11-2 to TRBJ1-1; the D gene is possibly TRBD1 (5 bases). V was trimmed by 0 bases and J by 3 bases, leaving 11 bases between them. The CDR3 is 15 residues long. CDR1 and CDR2 from the germline V gene are SGHAT and FQNNGV. CDR3 nucleotides: TGTGCCAGCAGCTTAGAAAGGGGCTTGTACACTGAAGCTTTCTTT. Translated: CASSLERGLYTEAFF.

This clone was seen a single time. The V and J genes are TRBV9 and TRBJ2-7; 13 bases line up with TRBD2. V shed 1 base and J 2 bases; nucleotides not matched to a gene: 0. The V gene's germline CDR1 is SGDLS and CDR2 YYNGEE. This CDR3 has 15 amino acids. CDR3 sequence (DNA): TGTGCCAGCAGCGTAACTAGCGGGAGGGCCTACGAGCAGTACTTC. Its translation is CASSVTSGRAYEQYF.

The chain carries TRBV2 and TRBJ2-5, with D hard to call. The CDR3 is 11 amino acids. Trimming removed 6 bases at V and 5 bases at J, with 7 bases between. Germline loops: CDR1 SNHLY, CDR2 FYNNEI. CDR3 residues: CASRNFETQYF. The CDR3 nucleotides read TGTGCCAGCAGAAATTTCGAGACCCAGTACTTC.

V usage is TRBV12-3 or TRBV12-4 and J usage is TRBJ1-6, with no clear D. The CDR3 has 13 amino acids. The V end was cut by 6 bases, the J end by 14 bases, with 17 bases between. CDR3: CASSMADLRALHF. The CDR3 coding sequence is TGTGCCAGCAGCATGGCGGATTTGAGGGCCCTCCACTTT.

This rearrangement joins TRBV3-1 (or the pseudogene TRBV3-2) to TRBJ2-3, with D uncertain. This CDR3 region has 13 residues. Germline CDR1 and CDR2: LGHDT and YNNKEL (reference sequence). V was cut by 4 bases and J by 1 base, with 6 bases left in between. Here the CDR3 reads CASSRLGTDTQYF. CDR3 nucleotide sequence: TGTGCCAGCAGCCGCCTGGGCACAGATACGCAGTATTTT.

The chain links TRBV27 to TRBJ1-1; D is unclear. The germline CDR1 and CDR2 sequences are MNHEY and SMNVEV (reference sequence). The V and J ends lost 3 bases and 3 bases respectively, with 8 bases between them. The CDR3 is 13 amino acids. The CDR3 sequence: CASSLVLDTEAFF. In DNA, the CDR3 is TGTGCCAGCAGTTTGGTCCTGGACACTGAAGCTTTCTTT.

CDR3 in amino acids: CASSERLLTSGPNNEQFF. The CDR3 region has the DNA TGTGCCAGCAGTGAAAGACTTTTGACTAGCGGGCCCAACAATGAGCAGTTCTTC. The V gene is TRBV6-1, the J gene TRBJ2-1; 10 bases agree with TRBD2. Germline assignment: CDR1 MNHNS and CDR2 SASEGT. The CDR3 totals 18 residues. The trim removed 2 bases at V and 5 bases at J, leaving 12 bases unmatched.

CDR3 sequence (DNA): TGTGCCAGCAGCATTAGGCACAAGAACACTGAAGCTTTCTTT. Protein: CASSIRHKNTEAFF. The V call is TRBV3-1 (or the pseudogene TRBV3-2), the J call TRBJ1-1, with no clear D. The CDR3 sequence is 14 residues long. The V gene lost 5 bases and the J gene lost 1 base, with 11 bases spanning the gap. Germline CDR1 reads LGHDT; CDR2 reads YNNKEL (reference sequence).

The chain uses TRBV28 and TRBJ2-7, with 8 bases identical to TRBD1. V trimming: 5 bases; J trimming: 7 bases; junction bases outside the gene matches: 7. The CDR3 has 13 amino acids. From germline, CDR1 is MDHEN and CDR2 SYDVKM. DNA of the CDR3: TGTGCCAGCAGTCAATGGGACAGGAGGGAGCAGTACTTC. Amino acids: CASSQWDRREQYF.

The rearrangement uses TRBV12-3 or TRBV12-4 and TRBJ1-1; no firm D call. The length of the CDR3 is 13 residues. V lost 3 bases and J lost 5, with 10 bases in between. In DNA, the CDR3 is TGTGCCAGCAGTTTTTCCGAGACGACTGAAGCTTTCTTT. Amino acids: CASSFSETTEAFF.

As to this clone: Other DNA sequences within the sample encode an identical CDR3. The CDR3 DNA sequence: TGTGCTAGTGGGAGGGACAGTGGAAACACCATATATTTT. The encoded protein is CASGRDSGNTIYF. J is TRBJ1-3 and V is TRBV12-5; TRBD1 matches at 7 bases. The length of the CDR3 is 13 residues. With V trimmed by 6 bases and J by 3 bases, 2 bases remained unmatched. CDR1 LGHNT and CDR2 FRNRAP come from the germline V gene.

The V gene is TRBV4-1, the J gene TRBJ2-5, with 7 bases matching TRBD2. This CDR3 has 15 residues. The V gene's germline CDR1 is MGHRA and CDR2 YSYEKL. The ends lost 3 bases at V and 9 bases at J; junction bases unmatched: 13. This chain's CDR3 is CASSHLGGGSPAQYF. CDR3 coding DNA: TGCGCCAGCAGCCACCTGGGGGGAGGGAGCCCGGCCCAGTACTTC.

The genes are TRBV29-1 and TRBJ1-1; tentative D call: TRBD1 (6 bases). The CDR3 has 12 residues. CDR1 and CDR2 (germline): SQVTM, ANQGSEA. Between the trimmed V and J ends, which lost 7 bases and 3 bases, there was a span of 12 bases. Here the CDR3 reads CSGYRDDTEAFF. CDR3 nucleotide sequence: TGCAGCGGGTACAGGGATGACACTGAAGCTTTCTTT. Supplemented by reference TRBV29-1 and TRBJ1-1, the full variable domain reads SAVISQKPSRDICQRGTSLTIQCQVDSQVTMMFWYRQQPGQSLTLIATANQGSEATYESGFVIDKFPISRPNLTFSTLTVSNMSPEDSSIYLCSGYRDDTEAFFGQGTRLTVV.

The CDR3 loop reads CASSLMRDSPGRSPLHF. The CDR3 DNA sequence: TGTGCCAGTAGTCTGATGCGGGACAGCCCGGGGAGGTCACCCCTCCACTTT. This chain connects TRBV19 to TRBJ1-6; 7 positions agree with TRBD1. The J segment lost 10 bases and the V segment lost 5 bases, leaving 17 bases of the junction unmatched. This CDR3 spans 17 amino acids. Germline CDR1 is LNHDA and CDR2 is SQIVND (reference sequence).

The chain employs TRBV28 and TRBJ2-1; possibly TRBD1 for D (5 bases). Trimming left V 5 bases short and J 0 bases short, with 23 bases between. The CDR3 has 19 amino acids. In germline, CDR1 is MDHEN, CDR2 SYDVKM. The CDR3 loop reads CASSGVRGSSPTSYNEQFF. In nucleotides, the CDR3 is TGTGCCAGCAGTGGGGTTAGGGGATCTTCCCCGACCTCCTACAATGAGCAGTTCTTC.

CDR3 sequence: CASGGDRAETQYF. Written as DNA, the CDR3 is TGTGCCAGCGGGGGGGACAGGGCGGAGACCCAGTACTTC. The chain carries TRBV11-2 and TRBJ2-5; 9 bases are shared with TRBD1. CDR1 is SGHAT, CDR2 FQNNGV, per germline. Trimming at V came to 8 bases and at J to 5 bases, leaving 6 bases not matched to a gene. The CDR3 is made up of 13 amino acids.

The chain has TRBV25-1 and TRBJ2-7, with D unclear. The CDR3 extends over 12 amino acids. V shed 3 bases and J shed 4 bases, with 7 bases lying between them. Germline V lookup: CDR1 MGHDK, CDR2 SYGVNS. The chain's CDR3 is CASSDSVYEQYF. The CDR3 coding sequence is TGTGCCAGCAGTGATTCAGTTTACGAGCAGTACTTC.

The chain carries TRBV21-1 and TRBJ2-7; the D call in the table, TRBD2, was not verified against the DNA. TRBV21-1 is a listed pseudogene. The CDR3 spans 14 residues. The CDR3 region has the DNA TGTGCCAGCAGCAGGGGTAGCGAGGAGGGCGAGCAGTACTTC. It translates to CASSRGSEEGEQYF.

To note about this clone: Other nucleotide sequences in the sample specify the same CDR3. V is TRBV11-2 and J is TRBJ2-3, with no clear D. V lost 1 base, J lost 1 base, and 3 bases lay in between. The CDR3 has 13 amino acids. Germline CDR1 is SGHAT and CDR2 is FQNNGV. CDR3 in amino acids: CASSLAGTDTQYF. The CDR3 nucleotides are TGTGCCAGCAGCTTAGCGGGCACAGATACGCAGTATTTT.

Worth noting for this clone: Other DNA sequences of this sample code for an identical CDR3. The genes are TRBV7-2 and TRBJ1-2; D remains ambiguous. Germline CDR1 SGHTA, CDR2 FQGNSA. The CDR3 contains 11 residues. Trimming removed 3 bases at V and 5 bases at J, with 4 bases between. CDR3 residues: CASSFNYGYTF. CDR3 DNA sequence: TGTGCCAGCAGCTTCAATTATGGCTACACCTTC.

This chain links TRBV3-1 (or the pseudogene TRBV3-2) with TRBJ2-7, with no clear D. The CDR3 extends over 13 amino acids. V shed 6 bases and J shed 0 bases, with 9 bases lying between them. Germline V gene sequence: CDR1 LGHDT, CDR2 YNNKEL (reference sequence). In DNA form, the CDR3 reads TGTGCCAGCAGTACGAGTGTCTCCTACGAGCAGTACTTC. This encodes CASSTSVSYEQYF.

The chain uses TRBV29-1 and TRBJ1-1; D gene unclear. The CDR3 contains 11 residues. Trimming removed 6 bases at V and 4 bases at J, with 9 bases between. Per the germline V gene, CDR1 is SQVTM and CDR2 is ANQGSEA. CDR3 loop: CSVIRSTEAFF. CDR3 bases: TGCAGCGTGATTCGTAGCACTGAAGCTTTCTTT.

This rearrangement joins TRBV5-6 to TRBJ1-6; perhaps TRBD1 as D (5 bases). V dropped 0 bases and J dropped 9 bases, with 10 bases sitting between them. In germline, CDR1 is SGHDT, CDR2 YYEEEE. The CDR3 runs 14 residues. In DNA, the CDR3 is TGTGCCAGCAGCTTGGCCCCGGGGGGTTCACCCCTCCACTTT. As protein: CASSLAPGGSPLHF.